These 29 T cell receptor beta chains were sequenced from one sample in a study of T cells after yellow fever vaccination. TCRdb re-called the 5' RACE reads through MiXCR, storing one row per CDR3 protein. The table lists nearly 70,000 distinct CDR3 sequences, about 7% of them singletons, with around a third in the top ten. The input for sequencing was CD8+ T cells sorted from PBMCs, taken about 41 days after the first yellow fever vaccination. The source of these receptors is a man aged 18 to 30 who received the YFV17D yellow fever vaccine.

This clonotype was seen repeatedly, ten times or more. The CDR3 region has the DNA TGCGCCAGCAGACGAGACGACCCACTGGACACTGAAGCTTTCTTT. This sequence encodes CASRRDDPLDTEAFF. The chain carries TRBV4-1 and TRBJ1-1, with D hard to call. Trimming took off 6 bases at V and 3 bases at J, with 17 bases between the two ends. The CDR3 is 15 amino acids. Germline lookup yields CDR1 MGHRA and CDR2 YSYEKL.

At least ten counts were recorded for this clonotype. V and J are TRBV10-2 and TRBJ1-1, with D uncertain. This CDR3 has 15 residues. Deletions cut 3 bases from V and 3 bases from J, with 14 bases between. Germline V gene data show CDR1 as WSHSY and CDR2 as SAAADI. The CDR3 nucleotides are TGCGCCAGCAGTGACCCCGCGGGGTCAGACACTGAAGCTTTCTTT. Protein: CASSDPAGSDTEAFF.

This clonotype was recorded many times. J is TRBJ1-6 and V is TRBV4-1; D remains ambiguous. With 0 bases removed from V and 10 bases from J, the gap between germline ends came to 13 bases. CDR3 length: 15 amino acids. CDR1 is MGHRA and CDR2 is YSYEKL in the germline V gene. The CDR3 sequence is CASSQDGPSPSPLHF. The CDR3 region has the DNA TGCGCCAGCAGCCAAGATGGGCCCTCGCCGTCACCCCTCCACTTT.

This clonotype has ten or more counts. The CDR3 loop reads CASSKGQGTDTQYF. The CDR3 DNA is TGTGCCAGCAGTAAAGGACAGGGCACAGATACGCAGTATTTT. The V and J genes are TRBV12-3 or TRBV12-4 and TRBJ2-3, with 7 bases matching TRBD1. This CDR3 is 14 amino acids long. After removal of 5 bases from V and 1 base from J, the junction contained 3 bases not matched to a gene.

Only a few counts were recorded for this clonotype. J is TRBJ2-1 and V is TRBV10-1; 14 bases match TRBD2. This CDR3 contains 15 residues. Germline assignment: CDR1 WNHNN and CDR2 SYGVQD (reference sequence). V was pared by 6 bases and J by 5 bases, with 3 bases of the junction left unmatched. The CDR3 region has the DNA TGCGCCAGCAGCCGGGGACTAGCGGGGGACAATGAGCAGTTCTTC. This sequence encodes CASSRGLAGDNEQFF.

Comments on this clonotype: A much larger clone differs by one base, so this may be a read error. V is TRBV7-9 and J is TRBJ2-5; 13 nucleotides match TRBD2. The trim removed 5 bases at V and 2 bases at J, leaving 5 bases unmatched. CDR1 and CDR2 (germline): SEHNR, FQNEAQ (reference sequence). CDR3 length equals 16 residues. CDR3 coding DNA: TGTGCCAGCAGCCTAGGACTAGCGGGAGCTCAAGAGACCCAGTACTTC. Residues: CASSLGLAGAQETQYF.

At least ten counts were recorded for this clonotype. The rearrangement links TRBV6-6 to TRBJ2-7; D gene uncertain. The ends were cut back, 5 bases at V and 6 bases at J, with 5 bases in the middle. CDR1 and CDR2 from the germline V gene are MNHNY and SVGAGI (reference sequence). The CDR3 runs to 10 residues. In DNA form, the CDR3 reads TGTGCCAGCAGTGGGCTCGAGCAGTACTTC. It encodes CASSGLEQYF.

This chain connects TRBV11-2 to TRBJ1-1; TRBD1 matches 10 bases. The CDR3 runs to 17 residues. The V and J ends lost 0 bases and 6 bases, in that order; junction bases with no gene match: 10. Per germline, CDR1 SGHAT and CDR2 FQNNGV. The CDR3 nucleotides are TGTGCCAGCAGCTTAGATGGTGAGGACAGGGGGTGGCCTGAAGCTTTCTTT. Translated: CASSLDGEDRGWPEAFF.

This clonotype was counted many times. The chain carries TRBV21-1 and TRBJ1-5; the table calls TRBD1, which could not be checked here. TRBV21-1 is flagged as a pseudogene. The CDR3 is made up of 16 amino acids. The CDR3 loop reads CASEQGERNSNQPQHF. The CDR3 DNA is TGTGCCAGCGAACAGGGGGAACGAAATAGCAATCAGCCCCAGCATTTT.

The sample holds many counts of this clonotype. The genes are TRBV4-1 and TRBJ2-7; 7 bases are a match to TRBD1. This CDR3 has 13 amino acids. V gave up 3 bases and J gave up 5 bases; unmatched junction bases: 4. In germline, CDR1 is MGHRA, CDR2 YSYEKL. The CDR3 DNA sequence: TGCGCCAGCAGCCAGATTACAGGGGACGAGCAGTACTTC. Amino acids: CASSQITGDEQYF.

This clonotype was seen a handful of times. The gene calls are TRBV12-3 or TRBV12-4 and TRBJ2-3; 14 positions match TRBD2. V trimming: 5 bases; J trimming: 3 bases; junction bases outside the gene matches: 4. This CDR3 has 16 residues. The CDR3 region has the DNA TGTGCCAGCAGTGGGAGACTAGCGGGGGGGACAGATACGCAGTATTTT. As protein: CASSGRLAGGTDTQYF.

This clonotype was detected a few times. The junction differs from germline at one of its ends, possibly a read error. The CDR3 loop is CCATPIGTSGGQETQYF. CDR3 nucleotides: TGCTGTGCTACACCTATCGGGACTAGCGGGGGACAAGAGACCCAGTACTTC. The J gene is TRBJ2-5, the V gene TRBV20-1; the match to TRBD2 covers 14 bases. The CDR3 totals 17 residues. CDR1 DFQATT and CDR2 SNEGSKA come from the germline V gene (reference sequence).

This clonotype was seen at least ten times. This chain links TRBV7-9 with TRBJ1-1; D is ambiguous. The V gene lost 8 bases and the J gene lost 6 bases, with 7 bases spanning the gap. This CDR3 spans 10 amino acids. Germline assignment: CDR1 SEHNR and CDR2 FQNEAQ (reference sequence). In nucleotides, the CDR3 is TGTGCCAGCTCCCCGGCTGAAGCTTTCTTT. Amino acid sequence: CASSPAEAFF.

This clonotype was found many times. The gene calls are TRBV7-3 and TRBJ2-3, with 8 positions matching TRBD2. CDR1 and CDR2 from the germline V gene are SGHTA and FQGTGA. The CDR3 length is 15 residues. V shed 3 bases and J 3 bases; nucleotides not matched to a gene: 5. The CDR3 nucleotides are TGTGCCAGCAGCTTGTTAGCGGGGATTACAGATACGCAGTATTTT. It yields the protein CASSLLAGITDTQYF.

On this clonotype: A much larger clone differs by one base, so this may be a read error. This chain links TRBV21-1 with TRBJ2-7; TRBD2 is the table's D call and was not checked against the DNA. TRBV21-1 is shown as a pseudogene. This CDR3 is 17 amino acids long. CDR3 in DNA: TGTGCCGGCAGCAAAGCGCTTTCGGCAGGGCATCCCTACGAGCAGTACTTC. Translated, it gives CAGSKALSAGHPYEQYF.

The rearrangement joins TRBV10-2 to TRBJ2-7; no reliable D call. The CDR3 is 11 amino acids. Germline loops: CDR1 WSHSY, CDR2 SAAADI. Trimming pared 4 bases from V and 5 bases from J, leaving 6 bases between. The CDR3 region is CASSASDEQYF. The CDR3 nucleotides read TGCGCCAGCAGTGCGTCCGACGAGCAGTACTTC.

This clonotype was seen many times. This chain joins TRBV4-1 and TRBJ1-2, with D maybe TRBD1 (5 bases). The CDR3 is 15 amino acids. Germline-derived CDR1 and CDR2 are MGHRA and YSYEKL. V was cut by 6 bases and J by 2 bases, with 16 bases left in between. The CDR3 DNA follows: TGCGCCAGCAGACCGGGACTCGCGAACAACTATGGCTACACCTTC. Encoded protein: CASRPGLANNYGYTF.

This clonotype was counted ten times or more. The V gene is TRBV29-1, the J gene TRBJ1-3; maybe TRBD1 (5 bases). The ends were cut back, 5 bases at V and 0 bases at J, with 14 bases in the middle. The length of the CDR3 is 15 residues. Germline loops: CDR1 SQVTM, CDR2 ANQGSEA. This CDR3 is CSVLGVQGSGNTIYF. DNA of the CDR3: TGCAGCGTTTTGGGGGTTCAAGGCTCTGGAAACACCATATATTTT.

This clonotype was recorded many times. The chain carries TRBV5-1 and TRBJ1-1, with 8 bases fitting TRBD1. V shed 4 bases, J shed 3 bases, and the junction held 8 bases outside the gene matches. The CDR3 runs to 15 residues. Germline lookup yields CDR1 SGHRS and CDR2 YFSETQ. The CDR3 is CASSPRQGLDTEAFF. The DNA of the CDR3 is TGCGCCAGCAGCCCGAGACAGGGGCTGGACACTGAAGCTTTCTTT.

This clonotype was found many times. The chain has TRBV3-1 and TRBJ2-1, with 7 bases fitting TRBD2. Per germline, CDR1 LGHDT and CDR2 YNNKEL (reference sequence). CDR3 size: 14 residues. The junction had 4 bases not matched to a gene; V was cut back by 4 bases and J by 4 bases. CDR3 coding DNA: TGTGCCAGCAGCCGAGGAGCGGGGTACAATGAGCAGTTCTTC. Its translation is CASSRGAGYNEQFF.

This clonotype was seen many times. This sequence joins TRBV6-5 and TRBJ2-3; D is uncertain. The V end was cut by 2 bases, the J end by 8 bases, with 8 bases between. Germline CDR1 MNHEY, CDR2 SVGAGI. This CDR3 is 12 amino acids long. The CDR3: CASSYGRSTQYF. As DNA, the CDR3 is TGTGCCAGCAGTTACGGGCGTAGTACGCAGTATTTT.

There are many counts of this clonotype. This chain joins TRBV7-9 and TRBJ1-1, with a weak D call TRBD1 (5 bases). Germline CDR1 and CDR2: SEHNR and FQNEAQ (reference sequence). With 8 bases removed from V and 6 bases from J, the gap between germline ends came to 16 bases. This CDR3 region has 13 residues. CDR3: CASVGGKSPEAFF. Written as DNA, the CDR3 is TGTGCCAGCGTGGGGGGGAAATCCCCTGAAGCTTTCTTT.

This clonotype was detected ten times or more. The chain employs TRBV7-9 and TRBJ2-3; D is undetermined. The CDR3 spans 13 residues. Trimming cost V 1 base and J 8 bases, with 10 bases left between them. The germline CDR1 and CDR2 sequences are SEHNR and FQNEAQ (reference sequence). Here the CDR3 reads CASSLGSRPTQYF. The CDR3 DNA is TGTGCCAGCAGCTTAGGAAGTCGGCCTACGCAGTATTTT. The full variable domain, with the rest looked up from reference TRBV7-9 and TRBJ2-3, is DTGVSQNPRHKITKRGQNVTFRCDPISEHNRLYWYRQTLGQGPEFLTYFQNEAQLEKSRLLSDRFSAERPKGSFSTLEIQRTEQGDSAMYLCASSLGSRPTQYFGPGTRLTVL.

J is TRBJ1-1 and V is TRBV12-3 or TRBV12-4; D is ambiguous. This CDR3 has 13 amino acids. V was cut by 3 bases and J by 8 bases, with 13 bases left in between. The CDR3 region is CASSFNWGEEAFF. The CDR3 DNA follows: TGTGCCAGCAGTTTCAATTGGGGAGAGGAAGCTTTCTTT.

The gene calls are TRBV2 and TRBJ1-1, with D possibly matching TRBD1 (6 bases). The germline V gene encodes CDR1 SNHLY and CDR2 FYNNEI. V lost 0 bases and J lost 4, with 18 bases in between. CDR3 length equals 17 residues. The CDR3 coding sequence is TGTGCCAGCAGTGAAGCGGGGGCGTACTCCCTGGGCACTGAAGCTTTCTTT. This translates into CASSEAGAYSLGTEAFF. Based on the CDR3 plus reference TRBV2 and TRBJ1-1, the full variable domain is EPEVTQTPSHQVTQMGQEVILRCVPISNHLYFYWYRQILGQKVEFLVSFYNNEISEKSEIFDDQFSVERPDGSNFTLKIRSTKLEDSAMYFCASSEAGAYSLGTEAFFGQGTRLTVV.

This clonotype was counted a few times. The V and J genes are TRBV20-1 and TRBJ1-5; weak D call: TRBD1 (6 bases). CDR1 is DFQATT and CDR2 is SNEGSKA in the germline V gene (reference sequence). The CDR3 length is 15 residues. Trimming cost V 5 bases and J 1 base, with 15 bases left between them. CDR3 DNA: TGCAGTGCTGACCAGGGGTTGGCGAGCAATCAGCCCCAGCATTTT. Its translation: CSADQGLASNQPQHF.

This clonotype has at least ten counts. As DNA, the CDR3 is TGTGCCAGCTCAGAACCGGGACAGGGGGCCTACGAGCAGTACGTC. It encodes CASSEPGQGAYEQYV. The chain joins TRBV18 to TRBJ2-7; TRBD1 matches 11 bases. With V trimmed by 5 bases and J by 2 bases, 5 bases remained unmatched. The CDR3 has 15 amino acids. Germline CDR1 reads KGHSH; CDR2 reads LQKENI.

This clonotype has a count of ten or more. The V and J genes are TRBV5-5 and TRBJ2-4; unclear D gene. Trimming left V 0 bases short and J 0 bases short, with 7 bases between. Germline values: CDR1 SGHKS, CDR2 YYEKEE (reference sequence). The CDR3 consists of 15 residues. In DNA, the CDR3 is TGTGCCAGCAGCTTGGTTCGGGTAGCCAAAAACATTCAGTACTTC. Protein: CASSLVRVAKNIQYF.

This clonotype showed up just a few times. This rearrangement joins TRBV7-6 to TRBJ2-5; D is uncertain. CDR1 and CDR2 (germline): SGHVS, FNYEAQ. V dropped 5 bases and J dropped 10 bases, with 11 bases sitting between them. The CDR3 length is 11 residues. The CDR3 DNA reads as TGTGCCAGCAGCCCCCGTAAGGACCAGTACTTC. It yields the protein CASSPRKDQYF. Together with reference TRBV7-6 and TRBJ2-5, the CDR3 gives the full variable domain: GAGVSQSPRYKVTKRGQDVALRCDPISGHVSLYWYRQALGQGPEFLTYFNYEAQQDKSGLPNDRFSAERPEGSISTLTIQRTEQRDSAMYRCASSPRKDQYFGPGTRLLVL.